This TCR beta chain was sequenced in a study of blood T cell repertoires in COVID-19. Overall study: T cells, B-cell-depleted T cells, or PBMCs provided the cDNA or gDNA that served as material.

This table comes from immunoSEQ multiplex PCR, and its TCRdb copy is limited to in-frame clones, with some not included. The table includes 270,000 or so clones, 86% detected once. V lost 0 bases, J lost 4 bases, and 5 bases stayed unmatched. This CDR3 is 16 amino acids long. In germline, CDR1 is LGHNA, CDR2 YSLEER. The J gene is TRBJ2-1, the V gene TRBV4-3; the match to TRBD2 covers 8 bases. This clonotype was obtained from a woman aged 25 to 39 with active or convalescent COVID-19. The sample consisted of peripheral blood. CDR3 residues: CASSQDLSGGYNEQFF. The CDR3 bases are TGCGCCAGCAGCCAAGATCTGAGCGGGGGTTACAATGAGCAGTTCTTC.